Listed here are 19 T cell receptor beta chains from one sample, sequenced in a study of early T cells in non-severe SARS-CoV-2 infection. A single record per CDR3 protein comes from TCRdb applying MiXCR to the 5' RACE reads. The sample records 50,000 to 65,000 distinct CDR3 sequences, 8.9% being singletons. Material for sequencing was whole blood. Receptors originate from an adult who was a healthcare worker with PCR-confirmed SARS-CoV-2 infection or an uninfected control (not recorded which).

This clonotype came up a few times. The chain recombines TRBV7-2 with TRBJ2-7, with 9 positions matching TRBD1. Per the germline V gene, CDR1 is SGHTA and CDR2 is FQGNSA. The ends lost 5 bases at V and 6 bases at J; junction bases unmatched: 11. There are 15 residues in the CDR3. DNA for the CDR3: TGTGCCAGCAGCCCGCAACGAACAGGGGGCGGCGAGCAGTACTTC. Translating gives CASSPQRTGGGEQYF.

For the CDR3, the DNA is TGTGCCAGCAGCCCCCGTGAGAATGAGCAGTTCTTC. Translated: CASSPRENEQFF. This chain joins TRBV3-1 and TRBJ2-1; D ambiguous. Germline V lookup: CDR1 LGHDT, CDR2 YNNKEL (reference sequence). The CDR3 has 12 residues. V lost 4 bases, J lost 7 bases, and 8 bases lay in between.

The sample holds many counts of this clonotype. CDR3 DNA: TGTGCCAGCAGCGCCTGGACTAGCGGGAGAGGCAATGAGCAGTTCTTC. It specifies CASSAWTSGRGNEQFF. The rearrangement uses TRBV7-2 and TRBJ2-1; 13 bases fit TRBD2. Germline CDR1 SGHTA, CDR2 FQGNSA. The trim removed 5 bases at V and 6 bases at J, leaving 7 bases unmatched. The CDR3 totals 16 residues.

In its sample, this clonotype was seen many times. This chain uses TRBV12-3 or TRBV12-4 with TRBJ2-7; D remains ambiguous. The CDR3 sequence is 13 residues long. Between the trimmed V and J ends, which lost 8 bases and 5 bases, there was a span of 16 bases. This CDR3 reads CASRGLAVHEQYF. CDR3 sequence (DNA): TGTGCCAGCCGTGGCTTGGCAGTCCACGAGCAGTACTTC.

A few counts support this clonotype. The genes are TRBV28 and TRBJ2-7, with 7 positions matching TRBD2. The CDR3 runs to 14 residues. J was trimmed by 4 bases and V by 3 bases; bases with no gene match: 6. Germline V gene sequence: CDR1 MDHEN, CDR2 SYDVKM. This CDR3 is CASSFGGTRYEQYF. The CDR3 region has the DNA TGTGCCAGCAGTTTCGGGGGGACGAGGTACGAGCAGTACTTC.

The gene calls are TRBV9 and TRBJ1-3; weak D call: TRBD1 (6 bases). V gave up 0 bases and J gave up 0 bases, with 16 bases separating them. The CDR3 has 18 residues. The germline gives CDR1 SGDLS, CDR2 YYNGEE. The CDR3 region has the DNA TGTGCCAGCAGCGTAGCCGTAGGGACACGGAGCTCTGGAAACACCATATATTTT. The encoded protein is CASSVAVGTRSSGNTIYF. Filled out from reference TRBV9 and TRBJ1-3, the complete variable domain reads DSGVTQTPKHLITATGQRVTLRCSPRSGDLSVYWYQQSLDQGLQFLIQYYNGEERAKGNILERFSAQQFPDLHSELNLSSLELGDSALYFCASSVAVGTRSSGNTIYFGEGSWLTVV.

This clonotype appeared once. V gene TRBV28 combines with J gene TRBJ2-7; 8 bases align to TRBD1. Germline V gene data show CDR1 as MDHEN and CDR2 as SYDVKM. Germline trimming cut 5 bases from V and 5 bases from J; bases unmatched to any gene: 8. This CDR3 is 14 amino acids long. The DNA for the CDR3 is TGTGCCAGCAGTATCCCGGACAGGGTCAACGAGCAGTACTTC. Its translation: CASSIPDRVNEQYF.

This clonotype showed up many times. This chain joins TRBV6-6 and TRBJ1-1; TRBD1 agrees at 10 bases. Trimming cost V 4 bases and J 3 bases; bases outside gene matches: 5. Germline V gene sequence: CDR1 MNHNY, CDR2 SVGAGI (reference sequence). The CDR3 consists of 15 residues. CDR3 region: CASSSTGTGDTEAFF. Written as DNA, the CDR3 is TGTGCCAGCAGTTCTACCGGGACAGGGGACACTGAAGCTTTCTTT.

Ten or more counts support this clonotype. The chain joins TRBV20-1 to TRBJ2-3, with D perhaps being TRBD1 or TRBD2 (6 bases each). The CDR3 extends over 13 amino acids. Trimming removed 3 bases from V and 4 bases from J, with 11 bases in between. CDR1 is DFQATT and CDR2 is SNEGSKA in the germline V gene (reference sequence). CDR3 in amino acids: CSASLGGADTQYF. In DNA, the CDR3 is TGCAGTGCTAGCCTCGGGGGCGCAGATACGCAGTATTTT.

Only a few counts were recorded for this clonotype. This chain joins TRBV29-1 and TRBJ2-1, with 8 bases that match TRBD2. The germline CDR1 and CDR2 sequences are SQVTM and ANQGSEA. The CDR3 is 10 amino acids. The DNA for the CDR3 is TGCACCGGGGGGGGCAATGAGCAGTTCTTC. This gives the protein CTGGGNEQFF.

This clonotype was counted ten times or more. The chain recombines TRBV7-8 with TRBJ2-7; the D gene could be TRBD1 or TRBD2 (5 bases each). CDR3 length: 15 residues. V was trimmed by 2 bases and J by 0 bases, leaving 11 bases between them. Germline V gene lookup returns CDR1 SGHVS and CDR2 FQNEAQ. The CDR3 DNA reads TGTGCCAGCAGCTTATGGGACGGGGACTCCTACGAGCAGTACTTC. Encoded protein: CASSLWDGDSYEQYF. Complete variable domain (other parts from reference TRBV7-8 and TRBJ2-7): GAGVSQSPRYKVAKRGQDVALRCDPISGHVSLFWYQQALGQGPEFLTYFQNEAQLDKSGLPSDRFFAERPEGSVSTLKIQRTQQEDSAVYLCASSLWDGDSYEQYFGPGTRLTVT.

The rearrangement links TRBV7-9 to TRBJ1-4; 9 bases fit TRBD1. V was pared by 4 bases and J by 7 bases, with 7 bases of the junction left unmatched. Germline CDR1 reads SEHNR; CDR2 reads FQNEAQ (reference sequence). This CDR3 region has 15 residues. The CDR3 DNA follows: TGTGCCAGCAGCTCTCCCGGGACAGGGATTGAAAAACTGTTTTTT. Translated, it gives CASSSPGTGIEKLFF.

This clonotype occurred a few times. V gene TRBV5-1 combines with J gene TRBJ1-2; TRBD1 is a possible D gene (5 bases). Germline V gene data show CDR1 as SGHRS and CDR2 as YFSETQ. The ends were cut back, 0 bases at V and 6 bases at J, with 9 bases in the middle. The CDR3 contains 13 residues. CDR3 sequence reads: CASSLGRGDGYTF. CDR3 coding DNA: TGCGCCAGCAGCTTGGGACGAGGGGATGGCTACACCTTC. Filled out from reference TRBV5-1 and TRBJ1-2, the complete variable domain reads KAGVTQTPRYLIKTRGQQVTLSCSPISGHRSVSWYQQTPGQGLQFLFEYFSETQRNKGNFPGRFSGRQFSNSRSEMNVSTLELGDSALYLCASSLGRGDGYTFGSGTRLTVV.

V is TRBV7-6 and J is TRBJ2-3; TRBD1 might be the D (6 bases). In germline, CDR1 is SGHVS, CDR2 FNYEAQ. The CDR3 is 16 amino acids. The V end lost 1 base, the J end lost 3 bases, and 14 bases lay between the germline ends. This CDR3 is CASSLGGGAVTDTQYF. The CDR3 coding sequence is TGTGCCAGCAGCTTAGGAGGGGGAGCGGTGACAGATACGCAGTATTTT.

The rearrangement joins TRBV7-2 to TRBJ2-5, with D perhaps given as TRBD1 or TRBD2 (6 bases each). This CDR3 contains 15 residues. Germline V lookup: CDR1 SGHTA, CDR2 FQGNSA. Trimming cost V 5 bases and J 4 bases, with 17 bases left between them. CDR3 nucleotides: TGTGCCAGCAGCCCCCGGCACAGGGAGGTAGAGACCCAGTACTTC. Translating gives CASSPRHREVETQYF.

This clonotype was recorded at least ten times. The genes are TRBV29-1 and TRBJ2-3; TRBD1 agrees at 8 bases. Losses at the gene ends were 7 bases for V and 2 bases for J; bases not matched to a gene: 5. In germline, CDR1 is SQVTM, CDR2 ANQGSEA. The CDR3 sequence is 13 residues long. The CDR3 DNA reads TGCAGCGCCAGGACAGGGACCACAGATACGCAGTATTTT. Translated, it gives CSARTGTTDTQYF.

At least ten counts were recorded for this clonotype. The CDR3 DNA follows: TGTGCCGGGAAGGGCCGACGGGACAGCGAAGCTTTCTTT. Translated: CAGKGRRDSEAFF. The V call is TRBV30, the J call TRBJ1-1, with 7 bases fitting TRBD1. Germline V CDR1 and CDR2: GTSNPN, SVGIG (reference sequence). CDR3 length equals 13 residues. V lost 8 bases to trimming and J lost 8 bases; unmatched junction nucleotides: 14.

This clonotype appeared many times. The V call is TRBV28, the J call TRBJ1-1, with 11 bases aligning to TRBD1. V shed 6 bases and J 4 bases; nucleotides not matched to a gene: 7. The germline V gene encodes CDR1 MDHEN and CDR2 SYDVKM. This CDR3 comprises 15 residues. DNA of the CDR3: TGTGCCAGCAGCCCGCGGACAGGGGGCTTCACTGAAGCTTTCTTT. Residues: CASSPRTGGFTEAFF.

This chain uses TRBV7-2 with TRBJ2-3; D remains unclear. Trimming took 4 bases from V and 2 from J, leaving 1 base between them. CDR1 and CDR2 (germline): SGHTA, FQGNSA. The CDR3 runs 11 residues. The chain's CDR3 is CASSYTDTQYF. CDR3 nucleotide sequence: TGTGCCAGCAGCTACACAGATACGCAGTATTTT.